The 8 T cell receptor beta chains reported below all come from one sample, sequenced in a study of blood T cells in healthy people across ages. With a J-beta primer mix and a sample-barcoded 5' primer, a second PCR ran 7 to 11 cycles. TCRdb ran MiXCR on the 5' RACE reads and lists one entry per CDR3 protein. The sample includes about 760,000 distinct CDR3 sequences, 56% of them seen just once. Sample: blood. Every receptor here comes from a man aged 40-49 years in good health.

This clonotype has more than one count but fewer than ten. V and J are TRBV24-1 and TRBJ2-3; 9 bases are shared with TRBD1. Germline V gene lookup returns CDR1 KGHDR and CDR2 SFDVKD. V lost 3 bases to trimming and J lost 2 bases; unmatched junction nucleotides: 5. The CDR3 spans 16 residues. CDR3 bases: TGTGCCACCAGTGATGCCGGGACAGGGATCACAGATACGCAGTATTTT. Its protein is CATSDAGTGITDTQYF.

This rearrangement joins TRBV5-1 to TRBJ2-3; D is unresolved. Germline CDR1 is SGHRS and CDR2 is YFSETQ. Trimming cost V 7 bases and J 3 bases, with 18 bases left between them. The CDR3 loop spans 15 amino acids. The CDR3 sequence: CASRTSLIITDTQYF. The CDR3 DNA follows: TGCGCCAGCCGTACCTCACTGATCATAACAGATACGCAGTATTTT.

The chain has TRBV20-1 and TRBJ2-3; D may correspond to TRBD1 or TRBD2 (5 bases each). This CDR3 is 13 amino acids long. V lost 5 bases and J lost 2, with 11 bases in between. Germline loops: CDR1 DFQATT, CDR2 SNEGSKA (reference sequence). CDR3 residues: CSAGGHNTDTQYF. In nucleotides, the CDR3 is TGCAGTGCTGGAGGACACAACACAGATACGCAGTATTTT.

This clonotype was counted between two and nine times. This chain connects TRBV6-2 or TRBV6-3 to TRBJ1-5, with unresolved D. V lost 4 bases to trimming and J lost 8 bases, with 9 bases between them. Looked up from germline, CDR1 is MNHEY and CDR2 is SVGEGT. CDR3 size: 12 residues. This CDR3 reads CASSSTHEPQHF. The CDR3 bases are TGTGCCAGCAGTTCCACGCACGAGCCCCAGCATTTT.

This clonotype was counted once. V gene TRBV7-2 combines with J gene TRBJ2-1, with D possibly called TRBD1 or TRBD2 (5 bases each). The V gene lost 5 bases and the J gene lost 7 bases, with 15 bases spanning the gap. This CDR3 is built from 14 residues. CDR1 SGHTA and CDR2 FQGNSA come from the germline V gene. CDR3 loop: CASSNRDGLNEQFF. The CDR3 bases are TGTGCCAGCAGCAACCGGGACGGATTAAATGAGCAGTTCTTC.

This clonotype turned up a few times. The V call is TRBV11-2, the J call TRBJ2-1; D possibly uses TRBD1 or TRBD2 (5 bases each). CDR1 and CDR2 from the germline V gene are SGHAT and FQNNGV. Trimming removed 6 bases at V and 10 bases at J, with 13 bases between. The CDR3 contains 12 residues. CDR3 region: CASSPIWGEQFF. CDR3 DNA: TGTGCCAGCAGTCCTATTTGGGGGGAGCAGTTCTTC.

This clonotype was detected ten times or more. This rearrangement joins TRBV6-2 or TRBV6-3 to TRBJ2-7; D remains unclear. Germline V gene lookup returns CDR1 MNHEY and CDR2 SVGEGT. Trimming pared 2 bases from V and 3 bases from J, leaving 8 bases between. The length of the CDR3 is 13 residues. The CDR3 spells CASSYTLFYEQYF. As DNA, the CDR3 is TGTGCCAGCAGTTACACCCTTTTCTACGAGCAGTACTTC.

This chain connects TRBV12-3 or TRBV12-4 to TRBJ2-5; 11 nucleotides line up with TRBD2. This CDR3 has 17 residues. Trimming cost V 5 bases and J 3 bases; bases outside gene matches: 11. The CDR3 sequence: CASSMTSGNVVEETQYF. CDR3 coding DNA: TGTGCCAGCAGTATGACTAGCGGGAACGTCGTTGAAGAGACCCAGTACTTC.